Included here is one T cell receptor beta chain sequence, with context. The antigen remains undetermined. The data stem from a study of TIL therapy for anti-PD-1-resistant metastatic lung cancer. The CDR3 totals 15 residues. Trimming stripped 0 bases from V and 4 bases from J, with 12 bases between. Germline V gives CDR1 SGHDN, CDR2 FVKESK. General observations from the study: Many TIL product clones were absent from baseline tumor, suggesting clonal contraction.

Time point in this sample: pre-treatment sample, taken before nivolumab and TIL therapy. Most excised metastases sampled were pleural nodules or supraclavicular lymph nodes. The immunoSEQ assay was v3. Clones were sequenced by immunoSEQ multiplex PCR, and TCRdb holds only the in-frame ones, with some missing. Of around 7,000 clones detected, 62% appear once; the ten largest clones hold around 7.7%. The sequence came from a person between 25 and 79 years old with non-small cell lung cancer. The rearrangement links TRBV14 to TRBJ2-5; D is unresolved. Sample: tumor tissue, taken at baseline. The DNA for the CDR3 is TGTGCCAGCAGCCAAGAAAGGGCGGTTGGAGAGACCCAGTACTTC. It encodes CASSQERAVGETQYF.